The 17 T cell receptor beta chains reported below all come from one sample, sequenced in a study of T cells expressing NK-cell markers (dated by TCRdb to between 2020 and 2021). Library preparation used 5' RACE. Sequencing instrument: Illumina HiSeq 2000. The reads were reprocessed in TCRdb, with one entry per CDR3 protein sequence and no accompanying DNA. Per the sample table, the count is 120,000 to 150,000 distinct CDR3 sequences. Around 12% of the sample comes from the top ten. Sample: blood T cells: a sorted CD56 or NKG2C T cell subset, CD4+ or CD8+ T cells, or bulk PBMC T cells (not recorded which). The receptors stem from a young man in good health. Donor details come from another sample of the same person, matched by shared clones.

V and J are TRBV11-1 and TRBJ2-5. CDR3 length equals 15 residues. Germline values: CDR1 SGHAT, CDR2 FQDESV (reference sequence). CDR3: CASSLARWREETQYF.

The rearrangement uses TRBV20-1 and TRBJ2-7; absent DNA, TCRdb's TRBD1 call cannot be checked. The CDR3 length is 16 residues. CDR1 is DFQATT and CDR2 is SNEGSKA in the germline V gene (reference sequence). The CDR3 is CSASPLISGSIYEQYF.

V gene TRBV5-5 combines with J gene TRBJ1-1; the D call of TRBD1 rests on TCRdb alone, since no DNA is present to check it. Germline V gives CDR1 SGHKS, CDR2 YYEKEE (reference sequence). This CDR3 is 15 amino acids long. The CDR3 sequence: CASSQLTDSSTEAFF.

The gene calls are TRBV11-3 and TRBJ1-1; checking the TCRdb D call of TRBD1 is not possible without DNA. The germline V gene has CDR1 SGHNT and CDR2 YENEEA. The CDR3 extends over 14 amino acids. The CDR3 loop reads CASSPPGENTEAFF. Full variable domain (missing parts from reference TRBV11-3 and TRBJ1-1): EAGVVQSPRYKIIEKKQPVAFWCNPISGHNTLYWYLQNLGQGPELLIRYENEEAVDDSQLPKDRFSAERLKGVDSTLKIQPAELGDSAVYLCASSPPGENTEAFFGQGTRLTVV.

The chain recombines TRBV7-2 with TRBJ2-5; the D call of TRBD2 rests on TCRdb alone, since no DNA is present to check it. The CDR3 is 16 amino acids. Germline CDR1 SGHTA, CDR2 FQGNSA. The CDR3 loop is CASRSLAGEGAETQYF.

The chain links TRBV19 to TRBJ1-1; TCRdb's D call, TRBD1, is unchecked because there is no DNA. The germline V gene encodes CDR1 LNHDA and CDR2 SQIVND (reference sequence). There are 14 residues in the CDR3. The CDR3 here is CASSTSRGITEAFF.

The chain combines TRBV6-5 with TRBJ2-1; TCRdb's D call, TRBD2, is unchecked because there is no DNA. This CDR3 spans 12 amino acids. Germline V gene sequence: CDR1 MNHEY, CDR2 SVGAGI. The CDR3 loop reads CASRSGSDEQFF.

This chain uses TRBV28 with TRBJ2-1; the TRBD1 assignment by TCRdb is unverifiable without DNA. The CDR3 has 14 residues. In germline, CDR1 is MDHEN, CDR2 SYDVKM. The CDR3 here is CASSLDRGHNEQFF.

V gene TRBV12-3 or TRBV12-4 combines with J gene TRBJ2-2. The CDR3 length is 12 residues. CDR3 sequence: CAGCSNTGELFF.

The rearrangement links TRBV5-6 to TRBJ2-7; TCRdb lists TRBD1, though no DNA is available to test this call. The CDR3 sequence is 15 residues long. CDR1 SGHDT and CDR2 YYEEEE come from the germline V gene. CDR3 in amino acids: CASSSWTGKSYEQYF.

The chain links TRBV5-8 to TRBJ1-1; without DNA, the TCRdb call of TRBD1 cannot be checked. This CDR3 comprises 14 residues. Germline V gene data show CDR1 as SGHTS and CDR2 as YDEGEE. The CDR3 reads CASSFDVWQGGAFF.

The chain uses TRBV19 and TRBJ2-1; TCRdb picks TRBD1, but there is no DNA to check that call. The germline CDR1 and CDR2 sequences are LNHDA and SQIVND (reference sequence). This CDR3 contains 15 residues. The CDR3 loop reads CASSIFLGGANEQFF.

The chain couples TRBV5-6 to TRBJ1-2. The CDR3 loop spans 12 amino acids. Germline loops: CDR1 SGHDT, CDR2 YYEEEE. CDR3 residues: CASSADAYGYTF.

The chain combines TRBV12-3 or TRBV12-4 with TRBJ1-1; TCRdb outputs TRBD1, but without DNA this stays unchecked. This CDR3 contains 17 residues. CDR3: CASSFTPGQFMNTEAFF.

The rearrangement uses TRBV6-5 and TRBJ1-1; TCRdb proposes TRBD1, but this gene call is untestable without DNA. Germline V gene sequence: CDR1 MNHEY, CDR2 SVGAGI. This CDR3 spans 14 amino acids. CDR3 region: CASSYYRGGTEAFF.

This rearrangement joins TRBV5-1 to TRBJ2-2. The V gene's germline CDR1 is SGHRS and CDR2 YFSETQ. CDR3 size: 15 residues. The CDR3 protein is CASSLAEGFSGELFF.

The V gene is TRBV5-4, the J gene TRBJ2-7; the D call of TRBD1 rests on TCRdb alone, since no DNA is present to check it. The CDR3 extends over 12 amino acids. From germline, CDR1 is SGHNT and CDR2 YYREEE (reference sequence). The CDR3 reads CASSLGDVEQYF. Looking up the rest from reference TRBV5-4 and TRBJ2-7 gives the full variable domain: ETGVTQSPTHLIKTRGQQVTLRCSSQSGHNTVSWYQQALGQGPQFIFQYYREEENGRGNFPPRFSGLQFPNYSSELNVNALELDDSALYLCASSLGDVEQYFGPGTRLTVT.